The 23 T cell receptor beta chains below come from one sample, sequenced in a study of cytomegalovirus exposure and HLA in healthy donors. The study ran its PCR with 60 Vbeta and 13 Jbeta primers. TCRdb's table, derived via immunoSEQ multiplex PCR, lists solely in-frame clones and lacks some. The profile covers around 130,000 clones, with roughly four fifths appearing a single time and around 3.2% taken by the ten largest. The source material was PBMCs. The source is a man aged 25 to 40 in good health and CMV-seronegative.

The rearrangement links TRBV7-3 to TRBJ2-7; 9 bases fit TRBD2. Germline V gene data show CDR1 as SGHTA and CDR2 as FQGTGA. The CDR3 is made up of 17 amino acids. The V segment lost 4 bases and the J segment 2 bases; nucleotides outside the gene matches: 12. The CDR3 is CASSSGLAIIPPYEQYF. CDR3 coding DNA: TGTGCCAGCAGCTCGGGACTAGCAATAATTCCGCCCTACGAGCAGTACTTC.

This chain joins TRBV13 and TRBJ2-7; 9 bases map to TRBD1. The CDR3 loop spans 15 amino acids. V was clipped by 3 bases and J by 0 bases; unmatched bases: 3. The germline V gene encodes CDR1 PRHDT and CDR2 FYEKMQ (reference sequence). For the CDR3, the DNA is TGTGCCAGCAGCTTTACAGGGGGCGTCTCCTACGAGCAGTACTTC. It is translated as CASSFTGGVSYEQYF.

V usage is TRBV28 and J usage is TRBJ2-3, with TRBD1 as a possible D gene (7 bases). The CDR3 extends over 14 amino acids. The germline gives CDR1 MDHEN, CDR2 SYDVKM. The V gene lost 5 bases and the J gene lost 5 bases, with 14 bases spanning the gap. CDR3: CASSLTGEVDTQYF. In DNA, the CDR3 is TGTGCCAGCAGTCTAACAGGGGAGGTAGATACGCAGTATTTT.

This chain links TRBV5-6 with TRBJ2-5, with no clear D. The tail of the sequence fits TRBJ2-7 better, so the J call may be wrong. The germline CDR1 and CDR2 sequences are SGHDT and YYEEEE. CDR3 length: 13 residues. The CDR3 coding sequence is TGTGCCAGCAGCTTGGGATTACCCTACGAGCAGTACTTC. As protein: CASSLGLPYEQYF.

A few counts support this clone. Other DNA variants within this sample encode the same CDR3. The rearrangement links TRBV7-2 to TRBJ2-3, with D unresolved. The germline V gene encodes CDR1 SGHTA and CDR2 FQGNSA. This CDR3 region has 14 residues. Between the trimmed V and J ends, which lost 1 base and 2 bases, there was a span of 7 bases. CDR3 protein: CASSLGRSTDTQYF. CDR3 nucleotide sequence: TGTGCCAGCAGCTTAGGGAGATCCACAGATACGCAGTATTTT.

This clone was counted once. The CDR3 nucleotides are TGTGCCAGCAGTTTATGGAGCGGGACAGGGGCAAGAGATGAGCAGTTCTTC. It encodes CASSLWSGTGARDEQFF. V gene TRBV28 combines with J gene TRBJ2-1; 10 nucleotides agree with TRBD1. V was pared by 0 bases and J by 8 bases, with 10 bases of the junction left unmatched. CDR1 MDHEN and CDR2 SYDVKM come from the germline V gene. The CDR3 totals 17 residues.

The chain recombines TRBV2 with TRBJ1-1; 7 bases fit TRBD1. The CDR3 consists of 14 residues. In germline, CDR1 is SNHLY, CDR2 FYNNEI. V gave up 7 bases and J gave up 5 bases; unmatched junction bases: 10. Here the CDR3 reads CASNQRQGKTEAFF. The CDR3 DNA is TGTGCCAGCAACCAGCGACAGGGAAAAACTGAAGCTTTCTTT.

The rearrangement links TRBV5-1 to TRBJ1-1, with 8 bases matching TRBD1. CDR1 is SGHRS and CDR2 is YFSETQ in the germline V gene. The CDR3 covers 14 residues. V lost 4 bases to trimming and J lost 2 bases; unmatched junction nucleotides: 4. The CDR3 region is CASSSTGGNTEAFF. CDR3 coding DNA: TGCGCCAGCAGCAGCACAGGGGGTAACACTGAAGCTTTCTTT.

CDR3 loop: CASSHHLGDYTDTQYF. For the CDR3, the DNA is TGCGCCAGCAGCCACCACTTGGGGGACTACACAGATACGCAGTATTTT. The chain employs TRBV5-1 and TRBJ2-3; 7 bases fit TRBD2. Trimming took 4 bases from V and 2 from J; bases not matched to a gene: 10. Looked up from germline, CDR1 is SGHRS and CDR2 is YFSETQ. CDR3 length: 16 amino acids.

The V gene is TRBV7-9, the J gene TRBJ2-1; D is possibly TRBD2 (6 bases). CDR3 length: 13 amino acids. The germline gives CDR1 SEHNR, CDR2 FQNEAQ (reference sequence). The V end lost 4 bases, the J end lost 4 bases, and 8 bases lay between the germline ends. The CDR3 loop reads CASSWGDYNEQFF. As DNA, the CDR3 is TGTGCCAGCAGCTGGGGGGATTACAATGAGCAGTTCTTC. Drawing the rest from reference TRBV7-9 and TRBJ2-1, the complete variable domain is DTGVSQNPRHKITKRGQNVTFRCDPISEHNRLYWYRQTLGQGPEFLTYFQNEAQLEKSRLLSDRFSAERPKGSFSTLEIQRTEQGDSAMYLCASSWGDYNEQFFGPGTRLTVL.

This sequence joins TRBV28 and TRBJ1-2; D is unresolved. Trimming took 2 bases from V and 10 from J, leaving 11 bases between them. The V gene's germline CDR1 is MDHEN and CDR2 SYDVKM. The CDR3 has 12 amino acids. Here the CDR3 DNA reads TGTGCCAGCAGTTTAACCGGGATACTCTACACCTTC. Its protein is CASSLTGILYTF.

About this clone itself: The junction differs from germline at one of its ends, possibly a read error. V gene TRBV6-5 combines with J gene TRBJ2-1, with 11 positions matching TRBD1. Germline values: CDR1 MNHEY, CDR2 SVGAGI. The CDR3 has 14 amino acids. The chain's CDR3 is CASSRTGGYYEQFF. The CDR3 nucleotides are TGTGCCAGCAGTAGGACAGGGGGCTACTATGAGCAGTTCTTC.

The CDR3 sequence is CASSVGLADRTDTQYF. DNA for the CDR3: TGTGCCAGCAGCGTAGGGCTAGCGGATCGCACAGATACGCAGTATTTT. The chain combines TRBV9 with TRBJ2-3; 7 nucleotides match TRBD2. V dropped 0 bases and J dropped 1; count of bases not matched to a gene: 5. Germline CDR1 reads SGDLS; CDR2 reads YYNGEE. This CDR3 is built from 16 residues.

The table lists this clone with a few counts. This chain connects TRBV6-1 to TRBJ1-1, with a weak D call TRBD1 (6 bases). Germline loops: CDR1 MNHNS, CDR2 SASEGT. The CDR3 has 14 amino acids. V lost 6 bases and J lost 1, with 12 bases in between. Here the CDR3 reads CASREQGRNTEAFF. CDR3 bases: TGTGCCAGCAGGGAACAGGGTAGGAACACTGAAGCTTTCTTT.

The chain is built from TRBV10-3 and TRBJ1-1; D is possibly TRBD1 (6 bases). The CDR3 has 14 amino acids. CDR1 ENHRY and CDR2 SYGVKD come from the germline V gene. Trimming stripped 3 bases from V and 6 bases from J, with 14 bases between. CDR3 residues: CAISDRRGEAEAFF. CDR3 coding DNA: TGTGCCATCAGTGATCGCAGGGGCGAAGCTGAAGCTTTCTTT.

The chain is built from TRBV14 and TRBJ2-7; maybe TRBD1 (6 bases). Germline V CDR1 and CDR2: SGHDN, FVKESK. V was cut by 5 bases and J by 3 bases, with 14 bases left in between. The CDR3 runs to 14 residues. This chain's CDR3 is CASSYGTTDYEQYF. The DNA of the CDR3 is TGTGCCAGCAGCTATGGGACAACAGACTACGAGCAGTACTTC.

The V call is TRBV7-3, the J call TRBJ2-7; 7 bases map to TRBD2. The V gene end was trimmed by 5 bases and the J gene end by 1 base; junction bases not matched to a gene: 5. Germline values: CDR1 SGHTA, CDR2 FQGTGA. This CDR3 is built from 14 residues. The CDR3 DNA reads as TGTGCCAGCAGCCCGGGGGGAGGTTCCTACGAGCAGTACTTC. Encoded protein: CASSPGGGSYEQYF.

The chain is built from TRBV4-2 and TRBJ1-1; D uncertain. Germline V gene lookup returns CDR1 LGHNA and CDR2 YNFKEQ. V was pared by 0 bases and J by 1 base, with 9 bases between. The length of the CDR3 is 15 residues. CDR3 DNA: TGTGCCAGCAGCCAAGATGCCAGTTGGAACACTGAAGCTTTCTTT. This translates into CASSQDASWNTEAFF.

The V and J genes are TRBV25-1 and TRBJ2-7; 11 positions match TRBD2. V trimming: 3 bases; J trimming: 2 bases; junction bases outside the gene matches: 3. Germline values: CDR1 MGHDK, CDR2 SYGVNS. The CDR3 contains 15 residues. DNA for the CDR3: TGTGCCAGCAGTGAGGGGACTAGCGGACCCTACGAGCAGTACTTC. It encodes CASSEGTSGPYEQYF.

This sequence joins TRBV4-2 and TRBJ1-1, with 8 nucleotides matching TRBD1. Germline lookup yields CDR1 LGHNA and CDR2 YNFKEQ. The ends lost 0 bases at V and 0 bases at J; junction bases unmatched: 3. The length of the CDR3 is 16 residues. In DNA form, the CDR3 reads TGTGCCAGCAGCCAAGATTGGACAGGGATGAACACTGAAGCTTTCTTT. Translated: CASSQDWTGMNTEAFF.

This clone was seen a single time. The chain joins TRBV29-1 to TRBJ1-2; D is unclear. The CDR3 loop spans 15 amino acids. Germline V gene sequence: CDR1 SQVTM, CDR2 ANQGSEA. V was cut by 3 bases and J by 2 bases, with 16 bases left in between. The CDR3 bases are TGCAGCGTTGATGCGGGCCACATTAACAACTATGGCTACACCTTC. Protein product: CSVDAGHINNYGYTF.

This rearrangement joins TRBV6-1 to TRBJ2-1, with TRBD2 as a possible D gene (5 bases). Germline values: CDR1 MNHNS, CDR2 SASEGT. Trimming took 1 base from V and 0 from J, leaving 13 bases between them. This CDR3 spans 17 amino acids. The CDR3 spells CASSEEGVASSYNEQFF. The CDR3 coding sequence is TGTGCCAGCAGTGAAGAGGGCGTAGCGAGCTCCTACAATGAGCAGTTCTTC.

The CDR3 DNA reads TGCGCCAGCACTGGGGGGTCCCTAAACACCGGGGAGCTGTTTTTT. Encoded protein: CASTGGSLNTGELFF. The chain has TRBV4-1 and TRBJ2-2, with a weak D call TRBD2 (6 bases). The ends were cut back, 7 bases at V and 2 bases at J, with 14 bases in the middle. Per the germline V gene, CDR1 is MGHRA and CDR2 is YSYEKL. The CDR3 covers 15 residues.